These 30 T cell receptor beta chains originate from one sample sequenced in a study of cytomegalovirus exposure and HLA in healthy donors. PCR used 60 Vbeta primers and 13 Jbeta primers. Measured with immunoSEQ multiplex PCR; TCRdb has only the in-frame clones, and not every one. The sample includes 100,000 to 120,000 clones, 76% of them seen just once. The sequenced material came from PBMCs. These TCRs come from a man aged 30-40 years in good health and CMV-seropositive.

The genes are TRBV19 and TRBJ2-2, with a tentative D call TRBD1 (5 bases). The V end was cut by 1 base, the J end by 3 bases, with 9 bases between. This CDR3 has 15 amino acids. The germline V gene has CDR1 LNHDA and CDR2 SQIVND (reference sequence). Here the CDR3 reads CASSIGQTHTGELFF. CDR3 nucleotide sequence: TGTGCCAGTAGTATAGGACAGACCCACACCGGGGAGCTGTTTTTT.

The chain recombines TRBV7-8 with TRBJ1-5, with D hard to call. This CDR3 region has 12 residues. CDR1 and CDR2 (germline): SGHVS, FQNEAQ. Trimming left V 5 bases short and J 7 bases short, with 9 bases between. The CDR3 sequence is CASSPAGQPQHF. The CDR3 nucleotides are TGTGCCAGCAGCCCCGCGGGCCAGCCCCAGCATTTT. Looking up the rest from reference TRBV7-8 and TRBJ1-5 gives the full variable domain: GAGVSQSPRYKVAKRGQDVALRCDPISGHVSLFWYQQALGQGPEFLTYFQNEAQLDKSGLPSDRFFAERPEGSVSTLKIQRTQQEDSAVYLCASSPAGQPQHFGDGTRLSIL.

This chain connects TRBV11-2 to TRBJ1-5; D call uncertain. CDR1 and CDR2 from the germline V gene are SGHAT and FQNNGV. Between the trimmed V and J ends, which lost 5 bases and 2 bases, there was a span of 13 bases. This CDR3 contains 15 residues. CDR3 sequence (DNA): TGTGCCAGCAGCGTCACAGACCAGGGCAATCAGCCCCAGCATTTT. Its protein is CASSVTDQGNQPQHF.

This clone has just one count. The chain has TRBV6-5 and TRBJ1-6; D possibly corresponds to TRBD1 (6 bases). V gave up 7 bases and J gave up 7 bases, with 11 bases separating them. CDR1 and CDR2 from the germline V gene are MNHEY and SVGAGI. The CDR3 sequence is 13 residues long. CDR3 residues: CASTIGTNSPLHF. The CDR3 bases are TGTGCCAGCACCATCGGGACAAATTCACCCCTCCACTTT.

Only one count was recorded for this clone. This chain links TRBV4-3 with TRBJ1-4, with D possibly being TRBD1 (5 bases). Deletions cut 0 bases from V and 1 base from J, with 15 bases between. This CDR3 has 18 residues. CDR1 and CDR2 from the germline V gene are LGHNA and YSLEER. The CDR3 spells CASSQDGVGRGTNEKLFF. Here the CDR3 DNA reads TGCGCCAGCAGCCAAGATGGTGTTGGGAGGGGAACTAATGAAAAACTGTTTTTT.

V and J are TRBV2 and TRBJ2-1, with a tentative D call TRBD2 (7 bases). Trimming pared 6 bases from V and 6 bases from J, leaving 18 bases between. CDR3 length: 15 residues. Germline-derived CDR1 and CDR2 are SNHLY and FYNNEI. CDR3 in DNA: TGTGCCAGCAGACGGGGGCCGGGGGGTTCCAATGAGCAGTTCTTC. Translating it yields CASRRGPGGSNEQFF.

The V and J genes are TRBV18 and TRBJ1-6, with 8 bases matching TRBD1. The V segment lost 1 base and the J segment 8 bases; nucleotides outside the gene matches: 7. This CDR3 has 16 residues. Germline CDR1 KGHSH, CDR2 LQKENI. For the CDR3, the DNA is TGTGCCAGCTCACCACAGGCAGGGGGCTTGGATTCACCCCTCCACTTT. Residues: CASSPQAGGLDSPLHF.

V and J are TRBV4-3 and TRBJ2-1; D possibly corresponds to TRBD1 (7 bases). The CDR3 sequence is 22 residues long. Germline V gene data show CDR1 as LGHNA and CDR2 as YSLEER. V gave up 3 bases and J gave up 4 bases, with 34 bases separating them. Written as DNA, the CDR3 is TGCGCCAGCAGCCAGGGTCCTCCGGGACAGAGATGGGGGGTCTCCCTGTACAATGAGCAGTTCTTC. Amino acids: CASSQGPPGQRWGVSLYNEQFF.

V is TRBV30 and J is TRBJ2-5, with a tentative D call TRBD1 (5 bases). This CDR3 region has 15 residues. Germline V gene data show CDR1 as GTSNPN and CDR2 as SVGIG (reference sequence). The V and J ends lost 0 bases and 5 bases respectively, with 16 bases between them. The DNA of the CDR3 is TGTGCCTGGAGTGTACGGCAGGGATTCTGGGAGACCCAGTACTTC. Encoded protein: CAWSVRQGFWETQYF.

The gene calls are TRBV11-2 and TRBJ2-1, with a tentative D call TRBD1 (6 bases). This CDR3 has 16 amino acids. Germline-derived CDR1 and CDR2 are SGHAT and FQNNGV. Trimming took off 4 bases at V and 2 bases at J, with 15 bases between the two ends. The CDR3 protein is CASSSPRQAAYNEQFF. CDR3 DNA sequence: TGTGCCAGCAGCTCCCCTCGACAGGCCGCCTACAATGAGCAGTTCTTC. Supplemented by reference TRBV11-2 and TRBJ2-1, the full variable domain reads EAGVAQSPRYKIIEKRQSVAFWCNPISGHATLYWYQQILGQGPKLLIQFQNNGVVDDSQLPKDRFSAERLKGVDSTLKIQPAKLEDSAVYLCASSSPRQAAYNEQFFGPGTRLTVL.

The genes are TRBV30 and TRBJ2-3; a possible D gene is TRBD1 (5 bases). There are 13 residues in the CDR3. In germline, CDR1 is GTSNPN, CDR2 SVGIG (reference sequence). V was clipped by 4 bases and J by 3 bases, with 11 bases between them. The CDR3, as DNA: TGTGCCTGGAAGGGGCTGAGGACAGATACGCAGTATTTT. Translation gives CAWKGLRTDTQYF.

This clone appeared once. The rearrangement joins TRBV4-1 to TRBJ2-7, with D perhaps matching TRBD2 (6 bases). CDR3 length equals 14 residues. CDR1 MGHRA and CDR2 YSYEKL come from the germline V gene. Trimming took off 1 base at V and 9 bases at J, with 16 bases between the two ends. The CDR3, as DNA: TGCGCCAGCAGCCAAGTCGTAACGGGGGTTGGGCAGTACTTC. Translation: CASSQVVTGVGQYF.

The chain employs TRBV19 and TRBJ1-1; D may be TRBD1 (6 bases). The CDR3 is 13 amino acids. The V end was cut by 3 bases, the J end by 5 bases, with 10 bases between. CDR1 is LNHDA, CDR2 SQIVND, per germline (reference sequence). CDR3 amino acids: CASSMEGGTEAFF. Written as DNA, the CDR3 is TGTGCCAGTAGTATGGAGGGGGGGACTGAAGCTTTCTTT. The full variable domain, completed using reference TRBV19 and TRBJ1-1, is DGGITQSPKYLFRKEGQNVTLSCEQNLNHDAMYWYRQDPGQGLRLIYYSQIVNDFQKGDIAEGYSVSREKKESFPLTVTSAQKNPTAFYLCASSMEGGTEAFFGQGTRLTVV.

The chain links TRBV14 to TRBJ2-3; TRBD2 might be the D (6 bases). This CDR3 has 12 residues. Germline-derived CDR1 and CDR2 are SGHDN and FVKESK. Trimming removed 6 bases at V and 8 bases at J, with 12 bases between. The CDR3 DNA follows: TGTGCCAGCAGTCGAGAGGGAGGTACGCAGTATTTT. Encoded protein: CASSREGGTQYF.

The chain combines TRBV15 with TRBJ2-3; D is possibly TRBD2 (5 bases). V was trimmed by 9 bases and J by 6 bases, leaving 22 bases between them. Germline V CDR1 and CDR2: LNHNV, YYDKDF (reference sequence). This CDR3 region has 15 residues. The CDR3 region is CATERGTAERDTQYF. The CDR3 region has the DNA TGTGCCACTGAACGGGGAACAGCGGAACGGGATACGCAGTATTTT.

The J gene is TRBJ2-7, the V gene TRBV21-1; the table gives TRBD1 as D, unverified against the DNA. TRBV21-1 has pseudogene status. The CDR3 totals 17 residues. The CDR3 sequence: CASSKLRDRKYRYEQYF. In DNA form, the CDR3 reads TGTGCCAGCAGCAAACTCCGGGACAGGAAATATCGTTACGAGCAGTACTTC.

The chain carries TRBV2 and TRBJ1-2; D might be TRBD1 (6 bases). The CDR3 runs 14 residues. Germline lookup yields CDR1 SNHLY and CDR2 FYNNEI. V was cut by 7 bases and J by 12 bases, with 24 bases left in between. This chain's CDR3 is CASNPGGTLLANTF. As DNA, the CDR3 is TGTGCCAGCAATCCGGGGGGGACACTCCTTGCCAACACCTTC.

CDR3 protein: CASSAGQAVYEQYF. The CDR3 DNA is TGTGCCAGCAGTGCGGGACAGGCCGTCTACGAGCAGTACTTC. The chain couples TRBV28 to TRBJ2-7, with 8 positions matching TRBD1. The length of the CDR3 is 14 residues. The V and J ends lost 5 bases and 3 bases, in that order; junction bases with no gene match: 6. CDR1 and CDR2 (germline): MDHEN, SYDVKM.

The chain recombines TRBV6-5 with TRBJ1-1, with 7 positions matching TRBD1. Germline loops: CDR1 MNHEY, CDR2 SVGAGI. The CDR3 has 14 residues. The junction had 4 bases not matched to a gene; V was cut back by 6 bases and J by 0 bases. CDR3 loop: CASSRQGVNTEAFF. In DNA, the CDR3 is TGTGCCAGCAGCAGACAGGGTGTGAACACTGAAGCTTTCTTT.

The rearrangement links TRBV5-4 to TRBJ2-3; possible D gene TRBD2, 5 bases. V lost 5 bases and J 1 base, leaving 8 bases between the germline ends. Looked up from germline, CDR1 is SGHNT and CDR2 is YYREEE (reference sequence). This CDR3 contains 13 residues. Here the CDR3 reads CASSFGGTDTQYF. The CDR3 coding sequence is TGTGCCAGCAGTTTCGGGGGCACAGATACGCAGTATTTT.

The chain joins TRBV11-2 to TRBJ2-3; 8 bases match TRBD2. The CDR3 contains 16 residues. Losses at the gene ends were 1 base for V and 2 bases for J; bases not matched to a gene: 5. The germline CDR1 and CDR2 sequences are SGHAT and FQNNGV. CDR3 residues: CASSLGIGGVTDTQYF. As DNA, the CDR3 is TGTGCCAGCAGCTTAGGGATCGGGGGGGTCACAGATACGCAGTATTTT.

This chain connects TRBV2 to TRBJ1-6; a possible D gene is TRBD1 (5 bases). This CDR3 spans 14 amino acids. Germline CDR1 SNHLY, CDR2 FYNNEI. With 8 bases removed from V and 7 bases from J, the gap between germline ends came to 15 bases. CDR3 nucleotide sequence: TGTGCCAGCCGGGTTTGGGGGGGAAATTCACCCCTCCACTTT. It encodes CASRVWGGNSPLHF.

This chain uses TRBV28 with TRBJ1-5; no firm D call. The V gene's germline CDR1 is MDHEN and CDR2 SYDVKM. The CDR3 sequence is 14 residues long. V dropped 6 bases and J dropped 6 bases, with 15 bases sitting between them. In DNA form, the CDR3 reads TGTGCCAGCAGGGCGGGAGGGTCTAGTCAGCCCCAGCATTTT. Amino acids: CASRAGGSSQPQHF.

This clone has more than one count but fewer than ten. The genes are TRBV15 and TRBJ2-1; 11 bases agree with TRBD2. Germline values: CDR1 LNHNV, CDR2 YYDKDF (reference sequence). CDR3 length equals 16 residues. With V trimmed by 4 bases and J by 5 bases, 7 bases remained unmatched. The CDR3 loop reads CATSNLTSGKNNEQFF. The CDR3, as DNA: TGTGCCACCAGCAATTTGACTAGCGGGAAAAACAATGAGCAGTTCTTC.

This clone was seen once. The chain combines TRBV9 with TRBJ2-7; D call uncertain. V gave up 3 bases and J gave up 3 bases, with 10 bases separating them. The length of the CDR3 is 13 residues. Germline CDR1 SGDLS, CDR2 YYNGEE. The CDR3, as DNA: TGTGCCAGCAGCGGGCCACAGAGCTACGAGCAGTACTTC. Its translation is CASSGPQSYEQYF.

In the case of this clone: The germline gene is not matched at one end of the junction; a read error may be the cause. The rearrangement joins TRBV7-7 to TRBJ2-2, with D unclear. The CDR3 sequence is 14 residues long. Germline V CDR1 and CDR2: SSHAT, FNYEAQ (reference sequence). As DNA, the CDR3 is TGTGCTAGCAGCTTAGATGGCAGCACCGGGGAGCTGTTTTTT. It codes for CASSLDGSTGELFF.

This clone was counted only a few times. The rearrangement joins TRBV6-5 to TRBJ1-2; D possibly corresponds to TRBD1 (6 bases). V was cut by 6 bases and J by 1 base, with 15 bases left in between. CDR3 length: 15 residues. Germline CDR1 and CDR2: MNHEY and SVGAGI. CDR3 nucleotide sequence: TGTGCCAGCAGGGTCCGGGACACGGATAACTATGGCTACACCTTC. Translating it yields CASRVRDTDNYGYTF.

V usage is TRBV5-1 and J usage is TRBJ2-3; the match to TRBD2 covers 11 bases. CDR1 and CDR2 (germline): SGHRS, YFSETQ. Trimming cost V 5 bases and J 2 bases; bases outside gene matches: 13. The CDR3 covers 18 residues. The CDR3 loop is CASSPTPLAGGNTDTQYF. For the CDR3, the DNA is TGCGCCAGCAGTCCTACCCCCTTAGCGGGGGGGAACACAGATACGCAGTATTTT.

The rearrangement uses TRBV7-2 and TRBJ1-6; TRBD1 agrees at 9 bases. CDR3 length: 16 residues. The junction had 12 bases not matched to a gene; V was cut back by 5 bases and J by 10 bases. CDR1 and CDR2 (germline): SGHTA, FQGNSA. The CDR3 here is CASSAGTGTFDSPLHF. The CDR3 nucleotides read TGTGCCAGCAGCGCTGGGACAGGGACTTTCGACTCACCCCTCCACTTT.

The table lists this clone with a count of one. The chain links TRBV11-2 to TRBJ1-1; 8 bases are shared with TRBD1. Unmatched junction bases numbered 6, after V lost 5 bases and J lost 4 bases. The CDR3 has 14 residues. Germline V lookup: CDR1 SGHAT, CDR2 FQNNGV. CDR3 amino acids: CASSRGQGGTEAFF. The CDR3 DNA follows: TGTGCCAGCAGCCGTGGACAGGGCGGCACTGAAGCTTTCTTT. The variable domain in full, with the rest retrieved from reference TRBV11-2 and TRBJ1-1, is EAGVAQSPRYKIIEKRQSVAFWCNPISGHATLYWYQQILGQGPKLLIQFQNNGVVDDSQLPKDRFSAERLKGVDSTLKIQPAKLEDSAVYLCASSRGQGGTEAFFGQGTRLTVV.